This T cell receptor beta chain was documented in a study of immune evolution from preneoplasia to lung adenocarcinoma. Profiled with immunoSEQ multiplex PCR; TCRdb holds only in-frame clones, not every one. The sample has roughly 5,700 clones; over 75% are singletons. In the case of this clone: Its antigen is unidentified.

Findings and caveats of the study: Normal lung had the highest top T cell clone frequencies. Later-stage lesions seemingly showed higher T cell density and diversity than normal lung.

Patient tissue came from resections in Japan or China, 2014–2017. Histologic diagnosis was independently verified by two lung pathologists. Source material: FFPE normal lung tissue adjacent to the tumor. This clonotype was obtained from a person aged 50 to 70 with lung adenocarcinoma.

Here the CDR3 DNA reads TGTGCCAGCAGCTTAAAGTGGGGGGTTACGCAGTATTTT. Translated, it gives CASSLKWGVTQYF. The V gene is TRBV11-3, the J gene TRBJ2-3; possibly TRBD2 for D (6 bases). Deletions cut 2 bases from V and 8 bases from J, with 11 bases between. The CDR3 is made up of 13 amino acids. In germline, CDR1 is SGHNT, CDR2 YENEEA.